Each of the 28 T cell receptor beta chains below was sequenced from the same sample in a study of blood T cell repertoires in COVID-19. The table came from immunoSEQ multiplex PCR; TCRdb's copy has only in-frame clones and leaves some out. This sample yields 160,000 or so clones, of which 65% to 85% are seen a single time; 11% to 15% belongs to the top ten. Material for sequencing was peripheral blood. The receptor set was obtained from a woman over 75 with acute or convalescent COVID-19.

The chain carries TRBV28 and TRBJ2-1; 11 nucleotides line up with TRBD1. This CDR3 comprises 14 residues. V gave up 6 bases and J gave up 9 bases; unmatched junction bases: 7. Germline loops: CDR1 MDHEN, CDR2 SYDVKM. Here the CDR3 reads CASRRTGGSPEQFF. The CDR3 DNA sequence: TGTGCCAGCAGACGGACAGGGGGCTCTCCTGAGCAGTTCTTC.

This chain joins TRBV7-8 and TRBJ1-1, with TRBD1 as a possible D gene (5 bases). From germline, CDR1 is SGHVS and CDR2 FQNEAQ. CDR3 length equals 16 residues. Trimming took 1 base from V and 0 from J, leaving 12 bases between them. CDR3 nucleotide sequence: TGTGCCAGCAGCTTAGGGGCAGGGAGGATGAACACTGAAGCTTTCTTT. This translates into CASSLGAGRMNTEAFF.

The chain couples TRBV19 to TRBJ1-3; tentatively, D is TRBD1 (5 bases). CDR3 length: 14 amino acids. The germline V gene has CDR1 LNHDA and CDR2 SQIVND (reference sequence). V was trimmed by 11 bases and J by 0 bases, leaving 14 bases between them. The CDR3: CASTGRRSGNTIYF. CDR3 DNA sequence: TGTGCCTCAACAGGACGCCGCTCTGGAAACACCATATATTTT.

This rearrangement joins TRBV18 to TRBJ1-2, with D hard to call. The germline V gene has CDR1 KGHSH and CDR2 LQKENI. This CDR3 comprises 13 residues. The V and J ends lost 6 bases and 3 bases respectively, with 11 bases between them. CDR3 amino acids: CASSPADYYGYTF. For the CDR3, the DNA is TGTGCCAGCTCCCCCGCAGACTACTATGGCTACACCTTC. Filled out from reference TRBV18 and TRBJ1-2, the complete variable domain reads NAGVMQNPRHLVRRRGQEARLRCSPMKGHSHVYWYRQLPEEGLKFMVYLQKENIIDESGMPKERFSAEFPKEGPSILRIQQVVRGDSAAYFCASSPADYYGYTFGSGTRLTVV.

This clone was picked up a small number of times. This chain joins TRBV6-6 and TRBJ1-5, with D perhaps TRBD1 (5 bases). V lost 7 bases, J lost 6 bases, and 19 bases lay in between. The germline V gene encodes CDR1 MNHNY and CDR2 SVGAGI (reference sequence). The CDR3 length is 15 residues. CDR3 residues: CASTLTAGGTQPQHF. The CDR3 DNA reads as TGTGCCAGCACCCTTACAGCTGGGGGGACTCAGCCCCAGCATTTT.

V usage is TRBV3-1 (or the pseudogene TRBV3-2) and J usage is TRBJ2-5; 13 bases align to TRBD2. Germline trimming cut 2 bases from V and 2 bases from J; bases unmatched to any gene: 2. The CDR3 has 16 residues. From germline, CDR1 is LGHDT and CDR2 YNNKEL (reference sequence). CDR3 loop: CASSQQTSGGQETQYF. DNA of the CDR3: TGTGCCAGCAGCCAACAGACTAGCGGGGGGCAAGAGACCCAGTACTTC.

The V call is TRBV5-1, the J call TRBJ2-2; 8 nucleotides line up with TRBD2. V lost 4 bases, J lost 7 bases, and 6 bases stayed unmatched. Germline values: CDR1 SGHRS, CDR2 YFSETQ. The CDR3 has 14 residues. CDR3 residues: CASSATSGIGELFF. The DNA of the CDR3 is TGCGCCAGCAGCGCCACTAGCGGTATCGGGGAGCTGTTTTTT. Complete variable domain (other parts from reference TRBV5-1 and TRBJ2-2): KAGVTQTPRYLIKTRGQQVTLSCSPISGHRSVSWYQQTPGQGLQFLFEYFSETQRNKGNFPGRFSGRQFSNSRSEMNVSTLELGDSALYLCASSATSGIGELFFGEGSRLTVL.

The chain combines TRBV6-6 with TRBJ1-5; no reliable D call. Germline CDR1 and CDR2: MNHNY and SVGAGI (reference sequence). The CDR3 is 14 amino acids. V was shortened by 8 bases and J by 8 bases, with 19 bases between the two germline ends. CDR3 in DNA: TGTGCCAGCTCAACCGGCGGGTTTGGGGAGCCCCAGCATTTT. This codes for CASSTGGFGEPQHF.

At least ten counts were recorded for this clone. This sequence joins TRBV2 and TRBJ1-2; D is perhaps TRBD1 (6 bases). The germline gives CDR1 SNHLY, CDR2 FYNNEI. The CDR3 spans 13 residues. Trimming left V 2 bases short and J 5 bases short, with 9 bases between. The chain's CDR3 is CASSEKGTYGYTF. CDR3 in DNA: TGTGCCAGCAGTGAAAAGGGGACATATGGCTACACCTTC.

The chain is built from TRBV6-5 and TRBJ2-6; 7 positions agree with TRBD2. V lost 0 bases to trimming and J lost 5 bases; unmatched junction nucleotides: 4. Looked up from germline, CDR1 is MNHEY and CDR2 is SVGAGI. This CDR3 contains 16 residues. CDR3 loop: CASSYSGTKRANVLTF. CDR3 nucleotide sequence: TGTGCCAGCAGTTACTCCGGGACTAAGCGGGCCAACGTCCTGACTTTC.

V is TRBV19 and J is TRBJ2-7, with 10 bases that match TRBD2. In germline, CDR1 is LNHDA, CDR2 SQIVND (reference sequence). The junction had 3 bases not matched to a gene; V was cut back by 3 bases and J by 1 base. The CDR3 is 15 residues long. The CDR3 sequence: CASSMVAGGSYEQYF. The CDR3, as DNA: TGTGCCAGTAGTATGGTAGCGGGGGGTTCCTACGAGCAGTACTTC.

This clone was recorded once. The CDR3 reads CASGRGGEQYF. The CDR3 DNA reads TGTGCCAGCGGGAGGGGTGGCGAGCAGTACTTC. The V gene is TRBV12-3 or TRBV12-4, the J gene TRBJ2-7; 7 bases are shared with TRBD2. The CDR3 totals 11 residues. J was trimmed by 6 bases and V by 8 bases; bases with no gene match: 4.

This chain uses TRBV12-5 with TRBJ2-1, with D possibly being TRBD2 (7 bases). This CDR3 has 21 amino acids. Deletions cut 0 bases from V and 5 bases from J, with 29 bases between. Looked up from germline, CDR1 is LGHNT and CDR2 is FRNRAP. As DNA, the CDR3 is TGTGCTAGTGGTTTGGTAAGCCCCCTAAGTATGCGGGGGCCCTTAAACAATGAGCAGTTCTTC. This codes for CASGLVSPLSMRGPLNNEQFF.

V is TRBV27 and J is TRBJ1-6, with D possibly being TRBD1 (5 bases). The germline gives CDR1 MNHEY, CDR2 SMNVEV (reference sequence). Between the trimmed V and J ends, which lost 6 bases and 10 bases, there was a span of 13 bases. This CDR3 has 13 amino acids. Written as DNA, the CDR3 is TGTGCCAGCAGGGGGCCCTTCGAATCACCCCTCCACTTT. Residues: CASRGPFESPLHF.

The V and J genes are TRBV28 and TRBJ1-2; D unresolved. CDR3 length: 12 amino acids. The ends were cut back, 3 bases at V and 8 bases at J, with 10 bases in the middle. The germline V gene has CDR1 MDHEN and CDR2 SYDVKM. The CDR3 reads CASSLSIGGYTF. As DNA, the CDR3 is TGTGCCAGCAGTTTGTCGATCGGGGGCTACACCTTC.

This clone was recorded once. The V gene is TRBV28, the J gene TRBJ2-7, with 7 bases that match TRBD2. Unmatched junction bases numbered 19, after V lost 4 bases and J lost 7 bases. From germline, CDR1 is MDHEN and CDR2 SYDVKM. This CDR3 is 17 amino acids long. This CDR3 is CASSSAGAGEPPREQYF. The CDR3 DNA follows: TGTGCCAGCAGTTCCGCGGGTGCGGGAGAGCCTCCTCGTGAGCAGTACTTC.

V and J are TRBV18 and TRBJ2-7; a weak D match, TRBD1 (5 bases). Trimming removed 6 bases at V and 2 bases at J, with 11 bases between. This CDR3 is built from 13 residues. Germline CDR1 is KGHSH and CDR2 is LQKENI. The CDR3 nucleotides are TGTGCCAGCTCTGTCCAGGGCACCTACGAGCAGTACTTC. It codes for CASSVQGTYEQYF.

V is TRBV14 and J is TRBJ1-2; weak D call: TRBD1 (5 bases). Trimming pared 4 bases from V and 6 bases from J, leaving 12 bases between. The CDR3 is made up of 13 amino acids. In germline, CDR1 is SGHDN, CDR2 FVKESK. The CDR3 nucleotides read TGTGCCAGCAGCCCCAGGACAAGTGATGGCTACACCTTC. This gives the protein CASSPRTSDGYTF.

The gene calls are TRBV12-3 or TRBV12-4 and TRBJ2-7; D gene uncertain. The CDR3 totals 13 residues. V shed 1 base and J shed 5 bases, with 9 bases lying between them. CDR3 sequence: CASSLGVVHEQYF. CDR3 in DNA: TGTGCCAGCAGTTTAGGAGTCGTCCACGAGCAGTACTTC.

The gene calls are TRBV9 and TRBJ1-4, with 9 positions matching TRBD1. This CDR3 has 14 amino acids. Trimming at V came to 5 bases and at J to 8 bases, leaving 7 bases not matched to a gene. Germline V gene lookup returns CDR1 SGDLS and CDR2 YYNGEE. The CDR3 protein is CASSPTGGNEKLFF. CDR3 coding DNA: TGTGCCAGCAGTCCGACAGGGGGAAACGAAAAACTGTTTTTT.

The chain recombines TRBV7-8 with TRBJ1-1; tentative D call: TRBD1 (5 bases). This CDR3 comprises 13 residues. Trimming removed 5 bases from V and 2 bases from J, with 9 bases in between. Germline CDR1 SGHVS, CDR2 FQNEAQ. This CDR3 reads CASSQDRNTEAFF. CDR3 in DNA: TGTGCCAGCAGCCAAGACAGAAACACTGAAGCTTTCTTT.

The chain is built from TRBV30 and TRBJ1-5; 7 nucleotides agree with TRBD1. Germline V gene data show CDR1 as GTSNPN and CDR2 as SVGIG (reference sequence). The J segment lost 3 bases and the V segment lost 0 bases, leaving 5 bases of the junction unmatched. The CDR3 length is 15 residues. The DNA for the CDR3 is TGTGCCTGGAGTGTGGGGACAGTTGACAATCAGCCCCAGCATTTT. Its protein product is CAWSVGTVDNQPQHF.

The genes are TRBV5-1 and TRBJ2-5; no reliable D call. CDR3 length: 11 residues. CDR1 SGHRS and CDR2 YFSETQ come from the germline V gene. Trimming stripped 5 bases from V and 2 bases from J, with 4 bases between. This CDR3 is CASRAQETQYF. The CDR3 DNA sequence: TGCGCCAGCAGAGCACAAGAGACCCAGTACTTC.

CDR3 region: CASSFSIQGSNTGELFF. The CDR3 DNA reads TGTGCCAGCAGCTTCAGCATACAGGGATCGAACACCGGGGAGCTGTTTTTT. This chain uses TRBV7-6 with TRBJ2-2; D possibly corresponds to TRBD1 (6 bases). Germline V gene sequence: CDR1 SGHVS, CDR2 FNYEAQ. The V and J ends lost 3 bases and 0 bases respectively, with 14 bases between them. The CDR3 covers 17 residues.

CDR3 DNA sequence: TGTGCCAGCAGACCAGGATCGTCCTACAATGAGCAGTTCTTC. The encoded protein is CASRPGSSYNEQFF. This chain connects TRBV6-5 to TRBJ2-1, with no clear D. V lost 6 bases and J lost 1, with 10 bases in between. This CDR3 region has 14 residues. Germline CDR1 reads MNHEY; CDR2 reads SVGAGI.

This clone was observed a handful of times. The CDR3 nucleotides are TGTGCCAGTAGTGGACAGGACAATCAGCCCCAGCATTTT. It specifies CASSGQDNQPQHF. This chain connects TRBV19 to TRBJ1-5; 7 nucleotides match TRBD1. This CDR3 has 13 amino acids. The germline CDR1 and CDR2 sequences are LNHDA and SQIVND (reference sequence). The V segment lost 5 bases and the J segment 3 bases; nucleotides outside the gene matches: 1.

Concerning this clone: This CDR3 is also generated by other DNA sequences in the sample. The gene calls are TRBV5-1 and TRBJ1-1; TRBD1 matches at 11 bases. Germline V gene data show CDR1 as SGHRS and CDR2 as YFSETQ. The CDR3 totals 14 residues. V lost 4 bases to trimming and J lost 4 bases; unmatched junction nucleotides: 3. CDR3 DNA: TGCGCCAGCAGCACGGGACAGGGGGGCACTGAAGCTTTCTTT. It yields the protein CASSTGQGGTEAFF. The full variable domain, completed using reference TRBV5-1 and TRBJ1-1, is KAGVTQTPRYLIKTRGQQVTLSCSPISGHRSVSWYQQTPGQGLQFLFEYFSETQRNKGNFPGRFSGRQFSNSRSEMNVSTLELGDSALYLCASSTGQGGTEAFFGQGTRLTVV.

This clone was seen repeatedly, ten times or more. The chain employs TRBV28 and TRBJ2-2, with 7 bases lining up with TRBD2. CDR1 and CDR2 from the germline V gene are MDHEN and SYDVKM. J lost 6 bases, V lost 3 bases, and 13 bases had no gene match. This CDR3 spans 17 amino acids. This chain's CDR3 is CASSFFPRREQPGELFF. The CDR3, as DNA: TGTGCCAGCAGTTTTTTTCCCCGGCGGGAGCAGCCCGGGGAGCTGTTTTTT.